The source of this T cell receptor (beta chain) is a study of blood T cell repertoires in COVID-19. Overall study context: Some COVID-19 samples were acute and others convalescent; all came from the United States, Italy and Spain.

The protocol was immunoSEQ multiplex PCR, while the TCRdb copy is restricted to in-frame clones and leaves out a portion. The sample comprises about 220,000 clones, around nine tenths of which are singletons, and roughly 0.7% rests with the top ten. This CDR3 contains 17 residues. The chain links TRBV21-1 to TRBJ1-2; TRBD1 is taken as the D call from the table, unchecked against the DNA. TRBV21-1 is described as a pseudogene. This receptor was identified in a man aged 35-49 years with acute or convalescent COVID-19. Specimen: peripheral blood. The CDR3 DNA is TGTGCCAGCAGCGCCCGATTAATCCCAGGGGTCGGCTATGGCTACACCTTC. Residues: CASSARLIPGVGYGYTF.